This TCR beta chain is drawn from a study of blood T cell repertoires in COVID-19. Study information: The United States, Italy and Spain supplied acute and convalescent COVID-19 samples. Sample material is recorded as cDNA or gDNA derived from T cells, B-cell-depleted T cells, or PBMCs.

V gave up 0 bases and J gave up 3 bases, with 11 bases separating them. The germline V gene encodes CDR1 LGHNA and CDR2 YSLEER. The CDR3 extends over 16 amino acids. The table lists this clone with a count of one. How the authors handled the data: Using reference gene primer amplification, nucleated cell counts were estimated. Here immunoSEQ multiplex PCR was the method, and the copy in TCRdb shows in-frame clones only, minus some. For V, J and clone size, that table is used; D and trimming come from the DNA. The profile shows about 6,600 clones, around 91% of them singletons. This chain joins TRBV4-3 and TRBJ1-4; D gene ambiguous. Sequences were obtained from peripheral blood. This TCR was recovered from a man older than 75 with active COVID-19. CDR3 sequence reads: CASSQDLAVPNEKLFF. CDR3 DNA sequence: TGCGCCAGCAGCCAAGATCTGGCCGTACCTAATGAAAAACTGTTTTTT.